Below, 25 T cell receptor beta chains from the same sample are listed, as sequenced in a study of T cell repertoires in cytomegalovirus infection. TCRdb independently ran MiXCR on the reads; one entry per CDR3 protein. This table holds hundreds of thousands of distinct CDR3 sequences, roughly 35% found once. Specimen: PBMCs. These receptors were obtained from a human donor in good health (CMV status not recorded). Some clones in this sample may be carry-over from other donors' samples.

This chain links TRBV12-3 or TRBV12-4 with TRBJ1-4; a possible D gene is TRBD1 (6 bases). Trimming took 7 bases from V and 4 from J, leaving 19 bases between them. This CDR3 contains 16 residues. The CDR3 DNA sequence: TGTGCCAGCACCTACCGCGGGGGGCATAATAATGAAAAACTGTTTTTT. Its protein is CASTYRGGHNNEKLFF.

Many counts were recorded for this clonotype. CDR3 nucleotides: TGTGCCAGCAGCACCTTAACGGGAGGGCCTGGAGATACGCAGTATTTT. Protein sequence: CASSTLTGGPGDTQYF. The rearrangement links TRBV7-2 to TRBJ2-3, with 8 bases aligning to TRBD2. The germline gives CDR1 SGHTA, CDR2 FQGNSA. The CDR3 extends over 16 amino acids. After removal of 5 bases from V and 5 bases from J, the junction contained 12 bases not matched to a gene.

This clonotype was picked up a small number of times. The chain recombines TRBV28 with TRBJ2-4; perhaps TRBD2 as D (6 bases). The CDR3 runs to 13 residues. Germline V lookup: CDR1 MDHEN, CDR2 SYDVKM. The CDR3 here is CVFSGGLKNIQYF. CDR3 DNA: TGTGTCTTCTCCGGGGGACTCAAAAACATTCAGTACTTC. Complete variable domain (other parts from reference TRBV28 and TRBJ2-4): DVKVTQSSRYLVKRTGEKVFLECVQDMDHENMFWYRQDPGLGLRLIYFSYDVKMKEKGDIPEGYSVSREKKERFSLILESASTNQTSMYLCVFSGGLKNIQYFGAGTRLSVL.

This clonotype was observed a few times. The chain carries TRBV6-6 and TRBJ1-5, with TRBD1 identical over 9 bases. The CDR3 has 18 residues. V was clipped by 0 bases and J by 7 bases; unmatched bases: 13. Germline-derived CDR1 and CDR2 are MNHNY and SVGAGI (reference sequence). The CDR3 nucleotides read TGTGCCAGCAGTTACTCGATCCCGGGACAGGGAGACGGACAGCCCCAGCATTTT. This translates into CASSYSIPGQGDGQPQHF.

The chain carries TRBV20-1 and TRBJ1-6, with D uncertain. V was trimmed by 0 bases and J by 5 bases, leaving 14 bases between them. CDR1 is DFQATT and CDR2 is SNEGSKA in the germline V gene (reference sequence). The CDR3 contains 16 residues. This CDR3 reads CSAREGVRPNNSPLHF. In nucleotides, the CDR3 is TGCAGTGCTAGAGAAGGAGTGAGGCCAAATAATTCACCCCTCCACTTT.

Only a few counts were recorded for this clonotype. CDR3 DNA: TGTGCCAGCAGCCCAAGGCTACCGAACACCGGGGAGCTGTTTTTT. Amino acid sequence: CASSPRLPNTGELFF. This chain connects TRBV11-2 to TRBJ2-2; no reliable D call. In germline, CDR1 is SGHAT, CDR2 FQNNGV. This CDR3 has 15 amino acids. Trimming stripped 5 bases from V and 0 bases from J, with 10 bases between.

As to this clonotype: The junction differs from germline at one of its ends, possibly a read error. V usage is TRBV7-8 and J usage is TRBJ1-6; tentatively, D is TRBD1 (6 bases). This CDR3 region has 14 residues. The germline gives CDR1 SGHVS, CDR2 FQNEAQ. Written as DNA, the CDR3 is TGTGCCAGCGGTTTCAAGGACAGAAATTCACCCCTCAACTTT. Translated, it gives CASGFKDRNSPLNF.

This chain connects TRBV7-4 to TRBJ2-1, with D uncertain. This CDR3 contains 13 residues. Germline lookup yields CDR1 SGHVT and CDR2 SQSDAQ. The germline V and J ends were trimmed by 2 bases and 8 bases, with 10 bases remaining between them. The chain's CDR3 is CASSLPSSDEQFF. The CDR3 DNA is TGTGCCAGCAGCTTACCTAGTTCGGATGAGCAGTTCTTC.

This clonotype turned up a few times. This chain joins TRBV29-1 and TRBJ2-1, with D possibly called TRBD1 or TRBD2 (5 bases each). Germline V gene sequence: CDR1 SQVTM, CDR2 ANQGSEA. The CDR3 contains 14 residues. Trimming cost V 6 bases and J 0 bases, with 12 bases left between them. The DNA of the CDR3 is TGCAGCGTCCCCGCAGGGAGCTCCTACAATGAGCAGTTCTTC. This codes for CSVPAGSSYNEQFF.

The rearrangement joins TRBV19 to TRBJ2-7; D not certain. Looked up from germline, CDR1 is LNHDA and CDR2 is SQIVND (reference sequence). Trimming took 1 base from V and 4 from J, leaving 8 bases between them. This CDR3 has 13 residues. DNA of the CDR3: TGTGCCAGTAGTATAGTGGCAGATTACGAGCAGTACTTC. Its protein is CASSIVADYEQYF.

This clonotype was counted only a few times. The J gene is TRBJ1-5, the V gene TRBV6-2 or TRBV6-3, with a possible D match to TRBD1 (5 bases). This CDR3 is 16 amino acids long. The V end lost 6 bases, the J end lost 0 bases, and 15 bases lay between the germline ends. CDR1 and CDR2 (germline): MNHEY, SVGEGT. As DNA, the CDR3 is TGTGCCAGCAGGGACGGGGGATCAACTAGCAATCAGCCCCAGCATTTT. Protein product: CASRDGGSTSNQPQHF.

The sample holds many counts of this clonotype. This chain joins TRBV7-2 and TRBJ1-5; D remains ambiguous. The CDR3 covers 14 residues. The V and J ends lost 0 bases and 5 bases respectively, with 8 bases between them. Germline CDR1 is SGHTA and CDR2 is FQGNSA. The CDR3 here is CASSLAAFHQPQHF. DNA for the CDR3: TGTGCCAGCAGCTTAGCCGCATTCCATCAGCCCCAGCATTTT.

In DNA, the CDR3 is TGTGCCAGTCGTGCTGCGGTGGACCCAGATACGCAGTATTTT. Translation: CASRAAVDPDTQYF. The chain combines TRBV19 with TRBJ2-3; no firm D call. The V end lost 8 bases, the J end lost 4 bases, and 16 bases lay between the germline ends. The CDR3 sequence is 14 residues long. The germline V gene has CDR1 LNHDA and CDR2 SQIVND (reference sequence). The full variable domain, with the rest looked up from reference TRBV19 and TRBJ2-3, is DGGITQSPKYLFRKEGQNVTLSCEQNLNHDAMYWYRQDPGQGLRLIYYSQIVNDFQKGDIAEGYSVSREKKESFPLTVTSAQKNPTAFYLCASRAAVDPDTQYFGPGTRLTVL.

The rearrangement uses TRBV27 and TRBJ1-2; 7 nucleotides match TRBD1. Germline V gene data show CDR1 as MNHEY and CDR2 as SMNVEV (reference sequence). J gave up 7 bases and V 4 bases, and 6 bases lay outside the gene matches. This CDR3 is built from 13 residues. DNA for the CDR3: TGTGCCAGCAGTTCCATAGACAGGGTTGGCTACACCTTC. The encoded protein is CASSSIDRVGYTF.

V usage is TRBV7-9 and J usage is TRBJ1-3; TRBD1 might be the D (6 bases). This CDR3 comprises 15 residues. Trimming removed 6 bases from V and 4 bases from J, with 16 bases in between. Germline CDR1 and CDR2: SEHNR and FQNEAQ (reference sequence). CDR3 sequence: CASSYQQGAGNTIYF. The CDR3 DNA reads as TGTGCCAGCAGTTATCAACAGGGTGCGGGAAACACCATATATTTT.

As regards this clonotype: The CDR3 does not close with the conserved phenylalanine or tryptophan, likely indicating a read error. The CDR3 protein is CASSSGQGPYEQYL. The CDR3 DNA is TGTGCCAGCAGTTCGGGACAGGGTCCCTACGAGCAGTACTTA. V usage is TRBV12-3 or TRBV12-4 and J usage is TRBJ2-7; 9 bases agree with TRBD1. This CDR3 has 14 amino acids. Trimming cost V 4 bases and J 2 bases; bases outside gene matches: 3.

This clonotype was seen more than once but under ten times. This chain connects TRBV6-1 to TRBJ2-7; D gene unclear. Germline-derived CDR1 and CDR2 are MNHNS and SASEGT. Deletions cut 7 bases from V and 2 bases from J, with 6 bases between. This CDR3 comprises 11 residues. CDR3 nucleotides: TGTGCCAGCACCGGAGCCTACGAGCAGTACTTC. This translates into CASTGAYEQYF.

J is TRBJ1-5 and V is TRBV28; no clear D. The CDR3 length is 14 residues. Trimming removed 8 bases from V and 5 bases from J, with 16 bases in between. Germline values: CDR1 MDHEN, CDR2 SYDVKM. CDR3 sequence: CASAPVELDQPQHF. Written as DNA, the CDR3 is TGTGCCAGCGCCCCTGTTGAGCTCGATCAGCCCCAGCATTTT.

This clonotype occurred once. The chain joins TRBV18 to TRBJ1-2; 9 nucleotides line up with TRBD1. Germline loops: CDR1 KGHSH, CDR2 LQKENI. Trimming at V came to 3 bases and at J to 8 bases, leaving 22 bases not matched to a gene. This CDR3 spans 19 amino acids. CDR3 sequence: CASSPGTGFSGAILDGYTF. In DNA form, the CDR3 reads TGTGCCAGCTCACCCGGGACAGGGTTCTCGGGCGCTATCTTAGACGGCTACACCTTC.

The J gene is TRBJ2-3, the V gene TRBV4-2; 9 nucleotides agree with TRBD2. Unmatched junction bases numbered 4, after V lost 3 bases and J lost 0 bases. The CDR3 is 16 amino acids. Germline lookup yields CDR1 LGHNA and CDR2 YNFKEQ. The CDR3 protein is CASSQFSGRSTDTQYF. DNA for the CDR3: TGTGCCAGCAGCCAGTTTAGCGGGAGAAGCACAGATACGCAGTATTTT.

CDR3 nucleotides: TGTGCCAGCAGCTCAGGGGCAGAATACTATGGCTACACCTTC. This sequence encodes CASSSGAEYYGYTF. This chain connects TRBV5-4 to TRBJ1-2, with D possibly being TRBD1 (6 bases). This CDR3 contains 14 residues. The V end was cut by 3 bases, the J end by 3 bases, with 12 bases between. Looked up from germline, CDR1 is SGHNT and CDR2 is YYREEE (reference sequence).

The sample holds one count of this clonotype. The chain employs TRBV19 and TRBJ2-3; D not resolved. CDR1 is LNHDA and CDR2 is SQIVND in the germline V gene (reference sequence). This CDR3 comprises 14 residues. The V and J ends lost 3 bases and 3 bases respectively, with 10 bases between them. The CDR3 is CASSIVTNTDTQYF. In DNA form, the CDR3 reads TGTGCCAGTAGTATTGTGACAAATACAGATACGCAGTATTTT.

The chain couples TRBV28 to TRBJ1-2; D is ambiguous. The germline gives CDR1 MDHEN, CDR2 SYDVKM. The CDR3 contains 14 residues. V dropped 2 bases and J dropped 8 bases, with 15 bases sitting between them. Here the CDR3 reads CASSLGDPTRGYTF. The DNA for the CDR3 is TGTGCCAGCAGTTTAGGGGATCCCACCCGAGGCTACACCTTC.

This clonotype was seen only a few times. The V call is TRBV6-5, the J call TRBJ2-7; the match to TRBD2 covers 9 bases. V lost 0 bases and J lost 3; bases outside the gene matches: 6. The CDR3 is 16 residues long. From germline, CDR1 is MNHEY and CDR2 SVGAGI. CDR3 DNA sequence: TGTGCCAGCAGTTACTCGCCCCTAGCGGGACGCTACGAGCAGTACTTC. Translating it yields CASSYSPLAGRYEQYF.

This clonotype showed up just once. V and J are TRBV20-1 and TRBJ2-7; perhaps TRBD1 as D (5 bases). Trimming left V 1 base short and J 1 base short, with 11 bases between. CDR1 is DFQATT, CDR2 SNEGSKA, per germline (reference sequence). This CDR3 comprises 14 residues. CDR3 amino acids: CSARVPTDSYEQYF. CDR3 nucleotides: TGCAGTGCTAGAGTCCCGACAGATTCCTACGAGCAGTACTTC.